This T cell receptor (beta chain) came from a study of blood T cell repertoires in COVID-19. Using immunoSEQ multiplex PCR, the repertoire was profiled, and TCRdb retains in-frame clones only, with some absent. This table holds 180,000 or so clones, over 70% found once. V trimming: 8 bases; J trimming: 2 bases; junction bases outside the gene matches: 3. Looked up from germline, CDR1 is MGHDK and CDR2 is SYGVNS. CDR3 length: 13 residues. Sample: PBMCs or T cells enriched from blood (not recorded which). The sequence was obtained from a man aged 55 to 70 who had been exposed to COVID-19. The rearrangement uses TRBV25-1 and TRBJ2-7, with TRBD1 matching over 10 bases. CDR3 nucleotide sequence: TGTGCCAGCCGGGGACAGGGGCCCTACGAGCAGTACTTC. Its protein is CASRGQGPYEQYF.